Shown below are 15 T cell receptor beta chains from a single sample sequenced in a study of blood T cell repertoires in COVID-19. Produced via immunoSEQ multiplex PCR; TCRdb's table is partial and in-frame only. The sample contains about 480,000 clones, roughly nine tenths of which appear only once. The sequencing input was peripheral blood. The receptors were sampled from a man between 18 and 29 years old with COVID-19, enrolled during active disease.

The chain employs TRBV10-3 and TRBJ2-1; the match to TRBD2 covers 7 bases. Germline values: CDR1 ENHRY, CDR2 SYGVKD. The junction had 6 bases not matched to a gene; V was cut back by 0 bases and J by 7 bases. The CDR3 loop spans 15 amino acids. The CDR3 loop reads CAISESGGRGNEQFF. Written as DNA, the CDR3 is TGTGCCATCAGTGAGTCTGGCGGGAGAGGGAATGAGCAGTTCTTC.

J is TRBJ2-4 and V is TRBV7-9; TRBD2 might be the D (5 bases). Trimming shortened V by 5 bases and J by 1 base, and 12 bases separated the two germline ends. The CDR3 loop spans 15 amino acids. Germline V gene sequence: CDR1 SEHNR, CDR2 FQNEAQ (reference sequence). The DNA of the CDR3 is TGTGCCAGCAGCCCTGACGGACTGGCCAAAAACATTCAGTACTTC. Translation: CASSPDGLAKNIQYF.

The V gene is TRBV14, the J gene TRBJ2-1, with TRBD2 identical over 10 bases. J gave up 8 bases and V 2 bases, and 6 bases lay outside the gene matches. The CDR3 is 15 residues long. Germline CDR1 is SGHDN and CDR2 is FVKESK. The CDR3 here is CASSQSGGALDEQFF. The CDR3 DNA follows: TGTGCCAGCAGCCAAAGCGGGGGGGCTCTCGATGAGCAGTTCTTC.

The J gene is TRBJ1-5, the V gene TRBV19; D might be TRBD1 (5 bases). CDR3 length equals 15 residues. V was trimmed by 3 bases and J by 7 bases, leaving 16 bases between them. Looked up from germline, CDR1 is LNHDA and CDR2 is SQIVND (reference sequence). Here the CDR3 DNA reads TGTGCCAGTAGTATGTTTGTGGGGCCAGCCCAGCCCCAGCATTTT. Translated, it gives CASSMFVGPAQPQHF.

For the CDR3, the DNA is TGTGCCAGCAGCGCACCCGGGACAGGGACCACAGATACGCAGTATTTT. Residues: CASSAPGTGTTDTQYF. This chain uses TRBV7-9 with TRBJ2-3; 9 positions match TRBD1. The germline CDR1 and CDR2 sequences are SEHNR and FQNEAQ (reference sequence). This CDR3 is 16 amino acids long. V dropped 5 bases and J dropped 2; count of bases not matched to a gene: 8.

The rearrangement uses TRBV7-2 and TRBJ2-5; D is possibly TRBD2 (7 bases). Per germline, CDR1 SGHTA and CDR2 FQGNSA. The V gene lost 3 bases and the J gene lost 2 bases, with 22 bases spanning the gap. The CDR3 runs 18 residues. The CDR3 protein is CASSFRPVGGGTQETQYF. CDR3 sequence (DNA): TGTGCCAGCAGCTTCCGCCCGGTAGGCGGGGGCACACAAGAGACCCAGTACTTC.

The chain carries TRBV4-1 and TRBJ2-2; D remains unclear. Trimming took 0 bases from V and 1 from J, leaving 9 bases between them. CDR1 is MGHRA and CDR2 is YSYEKL in the germline V gene. The CDR3 runs 16 residues. The CDR3 DNA reads TGCGCCAGCAGCCAAGAAGTCAGGTTGAACACCGGGGAGCTGTTTTTT. It codes for CASSQEVRLNTGELFF.

The V gene is TRBV10-1, the J gene TRBJ2-2; 7 bases line up with TRBD1. The length of the CDR3 is 15 residues. V dropped 2 bases and J dropped 4; count of bases not matched to a gene: 4. Germline lookup yields CDR1 WNHNN and CDR2 SYGVQD (reference sequence). CDR3 in amino acids: CASSEIQGTTGELFF. DNA of the CDR3: TGCGCCAGCAGTGAGATACAGGGGACCACCGGGGAGCTGTTTTTT.

This chain connects TRBV6-5 to TRBJ1-2, with 12 bases identical to TRBD1. Per the germline V gene, CDR1 is MNHEY and CDR2 is SVGAGI. J was trimmed by 7 bases and V by 11 bases; bases with no gene match: 8. This CDR3 spans 13 amino acids. CDR3 loop: CAVGGQGAFGYTF. The CDR3 DNA is TGTGCCGTGGGGGGACAGGGGGCTTTTGGCTACACCTTC.

This chain links TRBV29-1 with TRBJ1-2, with 8 bases identical to TRBD1. The CDR3 consists of 13 residues. Germline CDR1 and CDR2: SQVTM and ANQGSEA. Losses at the gene ends were 6 bases for V and 4 bases for J; bases not matched to a gene: 7. CDR3 in DNA: TGCAGCGTGACCGCTCAGGGGGCCTATGGCTACACCTTC. Amino acids: CSVTAQGAYGYTF.

The chain combines TRBV4-1 with TRBJ2-7; 10 bases map to TRBD1. V was clipped by 2 bases and J by 3 bases; unmatched bases: 7. Germline V lookup: CDR1 MGHRA, CDR2 YSYEKL. The CDR3 consists of 16 residues. CDR3 protein: CASSQLGQGPNYEQYF. Here the CDR3 DNA reads TGCGCCAGCAGCCAATTGGGACAGGGGCCTAACTACGAGCAGTACTTC.

The chain is built from TRBV7-9 and TRBJ1-3, with 7 bases matching TRBD1. The CDR3 loop spans 16 amino acids. CDR1 and CDR2 (germline): SEHNR, FQNEAQ (reference sequence). V was pared by 6 bases and J by 0 bases, with 8 bases of the junction left unmatched. CDR3 sequence: CASRQGGPNSGNTIYF. For the CDR3, the DNA is TGTGCCAGCAGGCAGGGGGGTCCCAACTCTGGAAACACCATATATTTT.

The chain links TRBV5-4 to TRBJ2-7; 14 positions agree with TRBD2. V lost 2 bases and J lost 5; bases outside the gene matches: 3. The germline CDR1 and CDR2 sequences are SGHNT and YYREEE (reference sequence). CDR3 size: 15 residues. This chain's CDR3 is CASSFGTSGSDEQYF. CDR3 coding DNA: TGTGCCAGCAGCTTCGGGACTAGCGGGAGCGACGAGCAGTACTTC.

This clone was picked up a small number of times. The gene calls are TRBV18 and TRBJ1-2; 7 bases map to TRBD1. CDR1 is KGHSH and CDR2 is LQKENI in the germline V gene. J lost 4 bases, V lost 5 bases, and 4 bases had no gene match. This CDR3 region has 13 residues. CDR3 in amino acids: CASSDRAVYGYTF. The CDR3 DNA sequence: TGTGCCAGCTCAGACAGGGCGGTCTATGGCTACACCTTC. Full variable domain (outside the CDR3, taken from reference TRBV18 and TRBJ1-2): NAGVMQNPRHLVRRRGQEARLRCSPMKGHSHVYWYRQLPEEGLKFMVYLQKENIIDESGMPKERFSAEFPKEGPSILRIQQVVRGDSAAYFCASSDRAVYGYTFGSGTRLTVV.

The chain links TRBV20-1 to TRBJ2-3; the match to TRBD2 covers 8 bases. Per germline, CDR1 DFQATT and CDR2 SNEGSKA (reference sequence). This CDR3 has 11 amino acids. The CDR3 nucleotides read TGCAGGCCAGCGGGGGCAGATACGCAGTATTTT. Translation: CRPAGADTQYF.